Each of the 16 T cell receptor beta chains below was sequenced from the same sample in a study of cytomegalovirus exposure and HLA in healthy donors. This PCR relied on a set of 60 Vbeta primers and 13 Jbeta primers. Profiling relied on immunoSEQ multiplex PCR, and the TCRdb table lists in-frame clones only, not all of them. This table holds 72,000 or so clones, approximately 81% found once. The material sequenced was PBMCs. These receptors originate from a woman in her thirties in good health and CMV-seropositive.

This clone was recorded only once. The J gene is TRBJ2-7, the V gene TRBV7-6; 13 bases map to TRBD2. J lost 4 bases, V lost 5 bases, and 5 bases had no gene match. This CDR3 spans 15 amino acids. Per the germline V gene, CDR1 is SGHVS and CDR2 is FNYEAQ. This CDR3 reads CASSPLLAGGYEQYF. In DNA form, the CDR3 reads TGTGCCAGCAGCCCCTTACTAGCGGGGGGGTACGAGCAGTACTTC.

This chain joins TRBV28 and TRBJ1-1; a weak D match, TRBD1 (6 bases). V was trimmed by 3 bases and J by 7 bases, leaving 15 bases between them. The CDR3 is 14 amino acids. Germline CDR1 and CDR2: MDHEN and SYDVKM. CDR3 bases: TGTGCCAGCAGTTTGTACGCAGGGGCTGGTGAAGCTTTCTTT. It translates to CASSLYAGAGEAFF.

The sample holds one count of this clone. This chain connects TRBV7-3 to TRBJ2-1; 7 bases match TRBD2. The CDR3 extends over 15 amino acids. Germline values: CDR1 SGHTA, CDR2 FQGTGA. With 0 bases clipped from V and 7 bases from J, the junction kept 6 bases outside the gene matches. CDR3 nucleotide sequence: TGTGCCAGCAGCTTAACAGCGGGGTTGGGGAATGAGCAGTTCTTC. Its translation: CASSLTAGLGNEQFF.

The J gene is TRBJ1-1, the V gene TRBV4-3; 8 bases are a match to TRBD1. The CDR3 contains 13 residues. V shed 5 bases and J 6 bases; nucleotides not matched to a gene: 5. The V gene's germline CDR1 is LGHNA and CDR2 YSLEER. The chain's CDR3 is CASSFEQGAEAFF. The CDR3 region has the DNA TGCGCCAGCAGCTTTGAACAGGGGGCTGAAGCTTTCTTT.

The chain links TRBV5-1 to TRBJ2-1, with a possible D match to TRBD2 (7 bases). V was cut by 6 bases and J by 9 bases, with 16 bases left in between. Germline lookup yields CDR1 SGHRS and CDR2 YFSETQ. This CDR3 has 13 residues. CDR3 region: CASNGGGGAEQFF. DNA of the CDR3: TGCGCCAGCAACGGGGGTGGGGGGGCTGAGCAGTTCTTC.

This clone was detected only a few times. This chain connects TRBV7-9 to TRBJ1-1; D remains unclear. This CDR3 is built from 13 residues. The V gene lost 5 bases and the J gene lost 2 bases, with 9 bases spanning the gap. Germline-derived CDR1 and CDR2 are SEHNR and FQNEAQ (reference sequence). The CDR3 protein is CASSPEGNTEAFF. CDR3 nucleotides: TGTGCCAGCAGCCCTGAGGGAAACACTGAAGCTTTCTTT.

The V call is TRBV6-5, the J call TRBJ2-7; maybe TRBD1 (6 bases). V lost 0 bases and J lost 3, with 15 bases in between. The CDR3 is made up of 16 amino acids. Germline V CDR1 and CDR2: MNHEY, SVGAGI. The CDR3, as DNA: TGTGCCAGCAGTTACTCGGTTGCGGCAGGGGACTACGAGCAGTACTTC. The encoded protein is CASSYSVAAGDYEQYF.

This clone was seen at least ten times. The chain uses TRBV6-5 and TRBJ2-2; a weak D match, TRBD2 (6 bases). This CDR3 spans 15 amino acids. The germline V gene encodes CDR1 MNHEY and CDR2 SVGAGI. V lost 6 bases, J lost 1 base, and 12 bases lay in between. CDR3 amino acids: CASRPGLLNTGELFF. The CDR3 nucleotides read TGTGCCAGCAGGCCGGGACTTCTGAACACCGGGGAGCTGTTTTTT.

This clone came up once. This sequence joins TRBV10-3 and TRBJ1-6; 7 nucleotides line up with TRBD1. There are 16 residues in the CDR3. V lost 7 bases and J lost 7; bases outside the gene matches: 13. Germline CDR1 reads ENHRY; CDR2 reads SYGVKD. CDR3 loop: CAIKPGQVGPNSPLHF. DNA of the CDR3: TGTGCCATCAAGCCCGGACAGGTTGGACCGAATTCACCCCTCCACTTT.

The CDR3 loop is CASSLGSLDSSYEQYF. CDR3 coding DNA: TGTGCCAGCAGCTTAGGCTCCCTCGACAGCTCCTACGAGCAGTACTTC. This chain uses TRBV13 with TRBJ2-7; D possibly corresponds to TRBD1 (5 bases). The CDR3 has 16 residues. Germline CDR1 PRHDT, CDR2 FYEKMQ (reference sequence). V lost 0 bases, J lost 0 bases, and 12 bases lay in between.

This chain connects TRBV6-6 to TRBJ2-1, with 11 bases aligning to TRBD2. This CDR3 is 14 amino acids long. Germline lookup yields CDR1 MNHNY and CDR2 SVGAGI (reference sequence). V shed 4 bases, J shed 6 bases, and the junction held 2 bases outside the gene matches. The CDR3 DNA reads TGTGCCAGCAGTTCGACTAGCGGGATCAATGAGCAGTTCTTC. Protein sequence: CASSSTSGINEQFF.

This chain links TRBV7-2 with TRBJ2-7, with TRBD1 matching 10 bases. The CDR3 totals 15 residues. Trimming removed 3 bases from V and 0 bases from J; junction bases left unmatched: 2. CDR1 and CDR2 (germline): SGHTA, FQGNSA. CDR3 coding DNA: TGTGCCAGCAGCTTCCGGGACAGGGGCTCCTACGAGCAGTACTTC. Its protein product is CASSFRDRGSYEQYF. The whole variable domain, remainder taken from reference TRBV7-2 and TRBJ2-7, is GAGVSQSPSNKVTEKGKDVELRCDPISGHTALYWYRQSLGQGLEFLIYFQGNSAPDKSGLPSDRFSAERTGGSVSTLTIQRTQQEDSAVYLCASSFRDRGSYEQYFGPGTRLTVT.

J is TRBJ2-5 and V is TRBV15; TRBD2 might be the D (5 bases). Deletions cut 1 base from V and 3 bases from J, with 12 bases between. Germline V CDR1 and CDR2: LNHNV, YYDKDF (reference sequence). This CDR3 comprises 15 residues. CDR3 DNA sequence: TGTGCCACCAGCAGAGGAGGGTTCGCCAAAGAGACCCAGTACTTC. This gives the protein CATSRGGFAKETQYF. The whole variable domain, filled in from reference TRBV15 and TRBJ2-5, reads DAMVIQNPRYQVTQFGKPVTLSCSQTLNHNVMYWYQQKSSQAPKLLFHYYDKDFNNEADTPDNFQSRRPNTSFCFLDIRSPGLGDTAMYLCATSRGGFAKETQYFGPGTRLLVL.

The rearrangement joins TRBV28 to TRBJ2-2; 7 bases line up with TRBD2. This CDR3 has 21 amino acids. V lost 8 bases to trimming and J lost 0 bases; unmatched junction nucleotides: 24. Germline CDR1 MDHEN, CDR2 SYDVKM. CDR3 sequence: CASAYFSREFGKPANTGELFF. For the CDR3, the DNA is TGTGCCAGCGCATATTTCTCGCGGGAGTTCGGTAAACCCGCGAACACCGGGGAGCTGTTTTTT.

This clone has a handful of counts. The gene calls are TRBV5-1 and TRBJ2-7; no definite D call. Germline V gives CDR1 SGHRS, CDR2 YFSETQ. Trimming left V 0 bases short and J 2 bases short, with 9 bases between. This CDR3 contains 14 residues. CDR3 loop: CASSLDWYTYEQYF. The CDR3 nucleotides are TGCGCCAGCAGCTTGGATTGGTACACCTACGAGCAGTACTTC. Based on the CDR3 plus reference TRBV5-1 and TRBJ2-7, the full variable domain is KAGVTQTPRYLIKTRGQQVTLSCSPISGHRSVSWYQQTPGQGLQFLFEYFSETQRNKGNFPGRFSGRQFSNSRSEMNVSTLELGDSALYLCASSLDWYTYEQYFGPGTRLTVT.

The V call is TRBV7-2, the J call TRBJ1-5; D is unclear. The CDR3 sequence is 15 residues long. Germline CDR1 and CDR2: SGHTA and FQGNSA. V was shortened by 1 base and J by 0 bases, with 7 bases between the two germline ends. DNA of the CDR3: TGTGCCAGCAGCTTAGGAGTTATTAGCAATCAGCCCCAGCATTTT. Translation: CASSLGVISNQPQHF.